Included here is one TCR beta chain sequence, with context. Age- and sex-matched healthy donors served as the control group. Random hexamers were used to reverse transcribe an amount of about 0.45 to 1 ug RNA. TCRdb used MiXCR to reprocess the immunoSEQ multiplex PCR reads, holding one entry per CDR3 protein. The sample has fewer than 200,000 distinct CDR3 sequences; roughly 92% are singletons. This record comes from a study of CD8 T cells in Susac syndrome. Germline CDR1 reads SGHTA; CDR2 reads FQGNSA. The CDR3 contains 15 residues. V gave up 5 bases and J gave up 1 base, with 11 bases separating them.

The origin of this receptor is a human donor in good health. The V and J genes are TRBV7-2 and TRBJ1-4; D may be TRBD1 (5 bases). Sequenced: CD4+ T cells from PBMCs. CDR3 bases: TGTGCCAGCAGCCGGGACCGGGGAACTAATGAAAAACTGTTTTTT. Residues: CASSRDRGTNEKLFF.